What follows are 9 T cell receptor delta chains derived from one specimen sequenced in a study of γδ T cells in repeated Plasmodium falciparum infection. Vgamma9/Vdelta2+ and Vdelta2-negative gammadelta T cells were flow-sorted from PBMC for bulk sequencing. TCRdb reanalysed the multiplex PCR reads with CATT. The table has 85,000 to 95,000 delta-chain clones, 1.4% seen once; the top ten hold about 10%. The sample taken for sequencing was gamma-delta T cells from blood. These receptors originate from a pool of human donors (malaria-infected and uninfected, not separated).

A few counts support this clone. This DNA's translation differs at residue 17 from TCRdb's protein, which comes from a much larger clone; a read error is likely, and the protein shown is translated from the DNA. V usage is TRDV2 and J usage is TRDJ1; D perhaps matches TRDD3 (6 bases). TCRdb offers no J gene call, so here the DNA was matched to germline to obtain one. The CDR3 loop spans 20 amino acids. CDR1 is GEAIGNYY, CDR2 EKD, per germline. CDR3 region: CACDTLRSGVSGSYTDILIF. The CDR3 coding sequence is TGTGCCTGTGACACCCTGCGCTCTGGGGTCTCGGGGAGTTACACCGATATACTCATCTTT.

This clone appeared a few times. The protein TCRdb lists belongs to a much larger clone and differs from this DNA's translation at residue 11, which points to a read error; the protein shown is made from the DNA. The chain recombines TRDV1 with TRDJ1; 11 nucleotides line up with TRDD3. The CDR3 runs 21 residues. Trimming took 2 bases from V and 3 from J; bases not matched to a gene: 20. Germline V gene lookup returns CDR1 TSWWSYY and CDR2 QGS. CDR3 amino acids: CALGETPTLAFTGGYSDKLIF. CDR3 in DNA: TGTGCTCTTGGGGAAACCCCTACGTTGGCCTTTACTGGGGGATATTCCGATAAACTCATCTTT.

To note about this clone: This DNA's translation and the protein TCRdb lists, from a much larger clone, do not match at residue 15, likely due to a read error; the protein shown is translated from the DNA. The V call is TRDV1, the J call TRDJ1; 8 nucleotides align to TRDD3. TCRdb does not report a J gene; here it was assigned by matching the DNA to germline references. This CDR3 comprises 21 residues. The trim removed 1 base at V and 1 base at J, leaving 20 bases unmatched. CDR1 TSWWSYY and CDR2 QGS come from the germline V gene. The CDR3 DNA is TGTGCTCTTGGGGAACGGCCACCGCCCCCTTGTCTACTGGGGGTCACCGATAAACTCATCTTT. Translated, it gives CALGERPPPPCLLGVTDKLIF.

V and J are TRDV3 and TRDJ1; TRDD3 aligns across 7 bases. The J gene, not given by TCRdb, was assigned here from a germline match of the nucleotide sequence. V shed 3 bases and J 4 bases; nucleotides not matched to a gene: 20. The CDR3 has 17 amino acids. The germline gives CDR1 TVYSNPD, CDR2 GDNSRS (reference sequence). This CDR3 is CAFHLLGTRLVIDKLIF. DNA for the CDR3: TGTGCCTTCCATTTACTGGGGACACGACTCGTAATCGATAAACTCATCTTT.

Of note for this clone: This likely traces to a read error, being one base from a far larger clone. The sample has other DNA sequences that encode this CDR3 too. V gene assignment gives TRDV1, but the J gene was left uncalled; the table's D gene call, TRDD3, was not cross checked with the DNA. Germline V gene lookup returns CDR1 TSWWSYY and CDR2 QGS. The CDR3 contains 24 residues. The CDR3 spells CALGELVPSYKLASTGGYALTLIF. As DNA, the CDR3 is TGTGCTCTTGGGGAACTAGTCCCTAGCTATAAGCTAGCATCGACTGGGGGATACGCTTTAACGCTCATCTTT.

This chain connects TRDV1 to TRDJ1, with TRDD3 identical over 13 bases. TCRdb is silent on the J gene; assignment here came from matching the DNA to germline. Germline V gives CDR1 TSWWSYY, CDR2 QGS. J gave up 1 base and V 1 base, and 12 bases lay outside the gene matches. The CDR3 consists of 20 residues. The DNA of the CDR3 is TGTGCTCTTGGGGAACGTCCGAGGTACTGGGGGATACGACCCACCGATAAACTCATCTTT. As protein: CALGERPRYWGIRPTDKLIF.

Points on this clone: A read error likely explains why the TCRdb protein, taken from a much larger clone, differs from this DNA's translation at residue 8; the protein shown is translated from the DNA. The V and J genes are TRDV2 and TRDJ3, with a weak D call TRDD3 (5 bases). The J gene was not available in TCRdb and was assigned here by matching the DNA to germline segments. CDR3 length equals 15 residues. CDR1 is GEAIGNYY, CDR2 EKD, per germline. Deletions cut 4 bases from V and 5 bases from J, with 11 bases between. The chain's CDR3 is CACDQIPRDTRQMFF. CDR3 nucleotides: TGTGCCTGTGATCAGATACCCCGGGACACCCGACAGATGTTTTTC.

On this clone itself: The protein recorded in TCRdb matches a much larger clone and deviates from this DNA's translation at residue 3, suggesting a read error; the protein here is obtained by translating the DNA. V gene TRDV1 combines with J gene TRDJ1; 11 bases line up with TRDD3. The length of the CDR3 is 20 residues. CDR1 and CDR2 from the germline V gene are TSWWSYY and QGS. In DNA form, the CDR3 reads TGTGCTCCTGGGGGGCTTCCTACCTGGGGGATACAGATTACTACCGATAAACTCATCTTT. It codes for CAPGGLPTWGIQITTDKLIF.

This clone showed up just a few times. TCRdb pairs this DNA with a much larger clone's protein that differs at residue 16, likely a read error; the protein shown was translated from the DNA. V and J are TRDV1 and TRDJ1, with D perhaps TRDD2 or TRDD3 (6 bases each). TCRdb does not report a J gene; here it was assigned by matching the DNA to germline references. This CDR3 contains 23 residues. Germline CDR1 TSWWSYY, CDR2 QGS. V lost 2 bases and J 5 bases, leaving 39 bases between the germline ends. The CDR3 DNA sequence: TGTGCTCTTGGGGAAAAGGTCCTACGTGCGTTTGAGTTCTGGGGATGCTGTTCAGATAAACTCATCTTT. This sequence encodes CALGEKVLRAFEFWGCCSDKLIF.